Listed here are 19 T cell receptor beta chains from one sample, sequenced in a study of metastatic and nonmetastatic thyroid tumors. TCRdb re-analyzed the PCR reads using MiXCR. The sample contains roughly 25,000 clones, about 13% of which appear only once. There were no patients who had received any treatment before thyroid surgery. The sample was blood. These receptors all come from a female donor with papillary thyroid cancer or a benign thyroid nodule (not recorded which). Some clones in this sample may be carry-over from other donors' samples.

In its sample, this clone was seen many times. The gene calls are TRBV11-3 and TRBJ2-7, with D possibly being TRBD1 or TRBD2 (5 bases each). The germline CDR1 and CDR2 sequences are SGHNT and YENEEA. V was cut by 4 bases and J by 7 bases, with 8 bases left in between. The CDR3 extends over 11 amino acids. This CDR3 is CASSSGPEQYF. Written as DNA, the CDR3 is TGTGCCAGCAGCTCGGGACCTGAGCAGTACTTC. Variable domain in full (rest from reference TRBV11-3 and TRBJ2-7): EAGVVQSPRYKIIEKKQPVAFWCNPISGHNTLYWYLQNLGQGPELLIRYENEEAVDDSQLPKDRFSAERLKGVDSTLKIQPAELGDSAVYLCASSSGPEQYFGPGTRLTVT.

This clone was counted at least ten times. Being one base from a much bigger clone, this may be a read error. This chain uses TRBV9 with TRBJ2-7; D is possibly TRBD1 or TRBD2 (5 bases each). The CDR3 runs to 15 residues. Germline CDR1 is SGDLS and CDR2 is YYNGEE. CDR3 in DNA: TGTGCCGGCAGCGTAGACTGGGGACCAAGCTACGAGCAGTACTTC. The encoded protein is CAGSVDWGPSYEQYF.

The chain carries TRBV20-1 and TRBJ2-3; 9 nucleotides line up with TRBD2. The CDR3 length is 17 residues. Germline values: CDR1 DFQATT, CDR2 SNEGSKA (reference sequence). With 2 bases clipped from V and 0 bases from J, the junction kept 9 bases outside the gene matches. This CDR3 is CSARMGLAGPSTDTQYF. The CDR3 region has the DNA TGCAGTGCTAGAATGGGTCTAGCGGGGCCTAGCACAGATACGCAGTATTTT.

Comment on this clone: This clone may be a read error of a much larger clone one base away. This sequence joins TRBV11-1 and TRBJ2-3; possibly TRBD2 for D (7 bases). Looked up from germline, CDR1 is SGHAT and CDR2 is FQDESV (reference sequence). The CDR3 extends over 15 amino acids. V was cut by 6 bases and J by 3 bases, with 16 bases left in between. The CDR3 region has the DNA TGTGCCAGCAGTAGGTTGGCGGGGGCAACAGATACGCAGTATTTT. This gives the protein CASSRLAGATDTQYF.

This clone was recorded at least ten times. The rearrangement uses TRBV11-2 and TRBJ1-6; D not resolved. This CDR3 contains 16 residues. Germline V gene lookup returns CDR1 SGHAT and CDR2 FQNNGV. Trimming pared 1 base from V and 10 bases from J, leaving 17 bases between. CDR3 amino acids: CASSLGETKVKSPLHF. In DNA form, the CDR3 reads TGTGCCAGCAGCTTAGGGGAAACAAAAGTTAAATCACCCCTCCACTTT.

This clone was found many times. DNA of the CDR3: TGTGCCACCAGCAGAGATCCCCAGGGACAGCGGGTGTGGGGCTATGGCTACACCTTC. Encoded protein: CATSRDPQGQRVWGYGYTF. The rearrangement joins TRBV15 to TRBJ1-2; 7 positions match TRBD1. The CDR3 has 19 amino acids. V lost 0 bases to trimming and J lost 4 bases; unmatched junction nucleotides: 17. Germline CDR1 LNHNV, CDR2 YYDKDF (reference sequence).

This clone was recorded a few times. One junction end disagrees with the germline gene, perhaps due to a read error. The gene calls are TRBV6-1 and TRBJ2-5; 12 bases map to TRBD2. Germline CDR1 MNHNS, CDR2 SASEGT. This CDR3 spans 17 amino acids. The CDR3 nucleotides are TGTGCCAACAGTGAAGCCGGGCTAGCGGGAGGGGGAGAGACCCAGTACTTC. Its translation is CANSEAGLAGGGETQYF.

This clone was seen at least ten times. The gene calls are TRBV7-9 and TRBJ1-4, with 7 bases fitting TRBD1. The CDR3 spans 15 residues. CDR1 is SEHNR and CDR2 is FQNEAQ in the germline V gene (reference sequence). V trimming: 1 base; J trimming: 5 bases; junction bases outside the gene matches: 4. The CDR3 nucleotides read TGTGCCAGCAGCTTAGGACAGGGTTCCAATGAAAAACTGTTTTTT. Amino acid sequence: CASSLGQGSNEKLFF.

This clone was counted at least ten times. DNA for the CDR3: TGCGCCAGCAGCGACTACAGTGATGAAAAACTGTTTTTT. Translated: CASSDYSDEKLFF. The chain carries TRBV4-1 and TRBJ1-4, with D hard to call. Trimming took off 5 bases at V and 6 bases at J, with 10 bases between the two ends. There are 13 residues in the CDR3. Per germline, CDR1 MGHRA and CDR2 YSYEKL.

As to this clone: The final CDR3 position lacks the conserved phenylalanine or tryptophan, pointing to a likely read error. Because the CDR3's place on the DNA is in doubt, the DNA is left out and the CDR3 is given as listed by TCRdb. The J gene is TRBJ2-1, the V gene TRBV11-3; TRBD1, the D gene given by the table, was not confirmed from the DNA. Germline V lookup: CDR1 SGHNT, CDR2 YENEEA. A total of 8 residues make up the CDR3, ends included. The CDR3 is CASSLEGG.

There are many counts of this clone. The chain employs TRBV4-3 and TRBJ2-7, with a tentative D call TRBD2 (5 bases). The CDR3 contains 14 residues. The V gene's germline CDR1 is LGHNA and CDR2 YSLEER. The ends were cut back, 8 bases at V and 4 bases at J, with 18 bases in the middle. DNA for the CDR3: TGCGCCAGCTCGCTGATCGAGCGGAGATACGAGCAGTACTTC. Translating it yields CASSLIERRYEQYF.

This clone was seen only once. The chain links TRBV7-3 to TRBJ2-2; D is perhaps TRBD1 or TRBD2 (6 bases each). The CDR3 spans 16 residues. Germline CDR1 is SGHTA and CDR2 is FQGTGA. Trimming took off 2 bases at V and 1 base at J, with 11 bases between the two ends. CDR3 region: CASSLSGAMNTGELFF. The CDR3 nucleotides read TGTGCCAGCAGCTTATCGGGGGCCATGAACACCGGGGAGCTGTTTTTT. The full variable domain, in which reference TRBV7-3 and TRBJ2-2 provide the parts outside the CDR3, is GAGVSQTPSNKVTEKGKYVELRCDPISGHTALYWYRQSLGQGPEFLIYFQGTGAADDSGLPNDRFFAVRPEGSVSTLKIQRTERGDSAVYLCASSLSGAMNTGELFFGEGSRLTVL.

This clone was recorded many times. This chain uses TRBV29-1 with TRBJ2-1; D call uncertain. The CDR3 extends over 13 amino acids. Germline assignment: CDR1 SQVTM and CDR2 ANQGSEA. V was shortened by 7 bases and J by 4 bases, with 14 bases between the two germline ends. The chain's CDR3 is CSGRPAPYNEQFF. Written as DNA, the CDR3 is TGCAGCGGTCGGCCAGCTCCATACAATGAGCAGTTCTTC.

This clone has ten or more counts. The chain employs TRBV7-9 and TRBJ2-5; D is unresolved. V gave up 1 base and J gave up 4 bases, with 10 bases separating them. The germline gives CDR1 SEHNR, CDR2 FQNEAQ (reference sequence). The length of the CDR3 is 14 residues. The CDR3: CASSLVTGIETQYF. For the CDR3, the DNA is TGTGCCAGCAGCTTAGTTACCGGAATAGAGACCCAGTACTTC.

The chain links TRBV28 to TRBJ1-2; D not resolved. The CDR3 spans 13 residues. Trimming stripped 2 bases from V and 9 bases from J, with 13 bases between. Germline V gene data show CDR1 as MDHEN and CDR2 as SYDVKM. The DNA of the CDR3 is TGTGCCAGCAGTTTAGATACCTGGGAGAGCTACACCTTC. This translates into CASSLDTWESYTF.

This clone has ten or more counts. V usage is TRBV6-1 and J usage is TRBJ1-1, with 8 bases that match TRBD1. Unmatched junction bases numbered 9, after V lost 5 bases and J lost 1 base. This CDR3 has 16 amino acids. Germline V lookup: CDR1 MNHNS, CDR2 SASEGT. In DNA, the CDR3 is TGTGCCAGCAGTAGCGGACAGGGACTCGGGAACACTGAAGCTTTCTTT. It codes for CASSSGQGLGNTEAFF.

This clone is termed medium-sized. The chain has TRBV11-2 and TRBJ1-6, with D unresolved. Looked up from germline, CDR1 is SGHAT and CDR2 is FQNNGV. V was clipped by 0 bases and J by 0 bases, with 3 bases between them. The CDR3 covers 15 residues. DNA of the CDR3: TGTGCCAGCAGCTTAGACAGCTCCTATAATTCACCCCTCCACTTT. This codes for CASSLDSSYNSPLHF.

This clone was observed many times. The chain combines TRBV11-1 with TRBJ2-7; perhaps TRBD1 as D (5 bases). From germline, CDR1 is SGHAT and CDR2 FQDESV (reference sequence). CDR3 length equals 16 residues. Between the trimmed V and J ends, which lost 3 bases and 4 bases, there was a span of 19 bases. CDR3 region: CASSFSRAGRAYEQYF. The CDR3 nucleotides read TGTGCCAGCAGCTTTAGTAGGGCTGGCAGGGCTTACGAGCAGTACTTC.

This chain uses TRBV6-2 or TRBV6-3 with TRBJ1-1, with 7 positions matching TRBD1. Trimming at V came to 5 bases and at J to 0 bases, leaving 9 bases not matched to a gene. The CDR3 covers 16 residues. Germline V gives CDR1 MNHEY, CDR2 SVGEGT. CDR3 protein: CASSPRTGIMNTEAFF. As DNA, the CDR3 is TGTGCCAGCAGTCCTCGGACAGGAATCATGAACACTGAAGCTTTCTTT.